These 12 T cell receptor beta chains originate from one sample sequenced in a study of prognosis after radiotherapy for stage I lung cancer. It was by two-round multiplex PCR that TCR beta CDR3 was amplified from genomic DNA. Round one of PCR was performed, and it used primers specific to each TRBV and TRBJ gene. One entry per CDR3 protein results from TCRdb running MiXCR on the multiplex PCR reads. The data hold around 20,000 distinct CDR3 sequences, with 45% to 70% observed a single time. Source: PBMCs, taken before or after stereotactic body radiation therapy (not recorded which). The receptors derive from a donor over 45 with non-small cell lung cancer.

By proportion, this clonotype is medium-sized. This chain links TRBV11-1 with TRBJ2-6; D unclear. The CDR3 loop spans 15 amino acids. Between the trimmed V and J ends, which lost 4 bases and 0 bases, there was a span of 7 bases. CDR1 is SGHAT, CDR2 FQDESV, per germline (reference sequence). As DNA, the CDR3 is TGTGCCAGCAGCTCCCCACACTCTGGGGCCAACGTCCTGACTTTC. It encodes CASSSPHSGANVLTF.

Remarks on this clonotype: A junction boundary mismatches the germline segment, possibly from a read error. The gene calls are TRBV3-1 and TRBJ2-3; 13 bases align to TRBD2. The CDR3 length is 14 residues. Germline CDR1 is LGHDT and CDR2 is YNNKEL (reference sequence). This CDR3 is CASRHGTSGDTHYF. CDR3 DNA sequence: TGTGCCAGCCGGCATGGGACTAGCGGGGATACGCATTATTTT.

The chain has TRBV5-1 and TRBJ2-3; TRBD2 matches 10 bases. The trim removed 4 bases at V and 6 bases at J, leaving 14 bases unmatched. CDR3 size: 17 residues. The germline gives CDR1 SGHRS, CDR2 YFSETQ. DNA of the CDR3: TGCGCCAGCAGCCTCGCCGCTTTAGCGGGAGGTAGTGATACGCAGTATTTT. It is translated as CASSLAALAGGSDTQYF. Drawing the rest from reference TRBV5-1 and TRBJ2-3, the complete variable domain is KAGVTQTPRYLIKTRGQQVTLSCSPISGHRSVSWYQQTPGQGLQFLFEYFSETQRNKGNFPGRFSGRQFSNSRSEMNVSTLELGDSALYLCASSLAALAGGSDTQYFGPGTRLTVL.

This clonotype is termed medium-sized. This sequence joins TRBV5-8 and TRBJ1-5; a weak D match, TRBD1 (5 bases). Germline assignment: CDR1 SGHTS and CDR2 YDEGEE. V lost 4 bases and J lost 6, with 17 bases in between. The CDR3 consists of 15 residues. This CDR3 reads CASSLFAGKGQPQHF. The DNA of the CDR3 is TGTGCCAGCAGCCTGTTCGCAGGGAAGGGTCAGCCCCAGCATTTT.

The table lists this clonotype with many counts. The chain couples TRBV7-9 to TRBJ1-2; D gene unclear. CDR1 and CDR2 from the germline V gene are SEHNR and FQNEAQ (reference sequence). The V end was cut by 0 bases, the J end by 0 bases, with 8 bases between. The CDR3 is made up of 15 amino acids. The CDR3 DNA follows: TGTGCCAGCAGCTTAGCGCGGAATACTAACTATGGCTACACCTTC. It is translated as CASSLARNTNYGYTF.

This clonotype has ten or more counts. The chain recombines TRBV4-2 with TRBJ1-3, with D unclear. The CDR3 contains 15 residues. The V gene lost 7 bases and the J gene lost 0 bases, with 13 bases spanning the gap. CDR1 is LGHNA, CDR2 YNFKEQ, per germline. CDR3 in amino acids: CASTEGGHSGNTIYF. In nucleotides, the CDR3 is TGTGCCAGCACAGAAGGAGGGCACTCTGGAAACACCATATATTTT.

This clonotype ranks as medium-sized. The chain combines TRBV28 with TRBJ2-7, with D unclear. Germline V gene data show CDR1 as MDHEN and CDR2 as SYDVKM. V was trimmed by 5 bases and J by 2 bases, leaving 4 bases between them. The CDR3 covers 11 residues. CDR3 coding DNA: TGTGCCAGCAGTAGAACCTACGAGCAGTACTTC. This sequence encodes CASSRTYEQYF.

With respect to this clonotype: One junction end does not reproduce the germline sequence, and a read error may be involved. The J gene is TRBJ2-2, the V gene TRBV6-2 or TRBV6-3; no definite D call. This CDR3 has 14 amino acids. Per germline, CDR1 MNHEY and CDR2 SVGEGT. For the CDR3, the DNA is TGTGCCAGCAGTCCGGTGATCAACACCTGGGATCTGTTTTTT. Encoded protein: CASSPVINTWDLFF.

Turning to this clonotype: A far larger clone is only one base removed, so a read error is likely. The chain carries TRBV28 and TRBJ2-1; TRBD2 matches at 14 bases. The germline CDR1 and CDR2 sequences are MDHEN and SYDVKM. With V trimmed by 5 bases and J by 10 bases, 13 bases remained unmatched. CDR3 size: 17 residues. CDR3 residues: CASSRRTSGRTSYEQFF. CDR3 nucleotides: TGTGCCAGCAGTCGACGGACTAGCGGGAGGACCTCCTACGAGCAGTTCTTC.

On this clonotype: A far larger clone is one base from this, pointing to a likely read error. The CDR3 loop is CASSLEAGGGQTQYF. CDR3 coding DNA: TGCGCCAGCAGCTTGGAGGCAGGGGGCGGACAGACCCAGTACTTC. The V and J genes are TRBV5-1 and TRBJ2-7; 8 bases map to TRBD1. Gene TRBJ2-5 matches the end of the DNA better, so the J call may be wrong. CDR1 SGHRS and CDR2 YFSETQ come from the germline V gene. CDR3 length: 15 amino acids.

This clonotype is medium-sized by share. The chain recombines TRBV30 with TRBJ2-2, with TRBD2 matching 12 bases. The V gene end was trimmed by 8 bases and the J gene end by 6 bases; junction bases not matched to a gene: 7. This CDR3 region has 14 residues. Looked up from germline, CDR1 is GTSNPN and CDR2 is SVGIG (reference sequence). The CDR3 nucleotides read TGTGCCCATACGGGACTAGCGGGCTCCGGGGAGCTGTTTTTT. Protein: CAHTGLAGSGELFF.

In regard to this clonotype: Germline and junction disagree at one end, which may indicate a read error. The chain links TRBV27 to TRBJ2-2; D tentatively reads TRBD1 or TRBD2 (6 bases each). CDR3 length equals 17 residues. Germline V gene data show CDR1 as MNHEY and CDR2 as SMNVEV (reference sequence). CDR3 DNA sequence: TGTGCCAGCAGTTTAGGGTCCCGGGGGCATGTCACCGTGGAGCTGTTTTTT. Its translation is CASSLGSRGHVTVELFF.